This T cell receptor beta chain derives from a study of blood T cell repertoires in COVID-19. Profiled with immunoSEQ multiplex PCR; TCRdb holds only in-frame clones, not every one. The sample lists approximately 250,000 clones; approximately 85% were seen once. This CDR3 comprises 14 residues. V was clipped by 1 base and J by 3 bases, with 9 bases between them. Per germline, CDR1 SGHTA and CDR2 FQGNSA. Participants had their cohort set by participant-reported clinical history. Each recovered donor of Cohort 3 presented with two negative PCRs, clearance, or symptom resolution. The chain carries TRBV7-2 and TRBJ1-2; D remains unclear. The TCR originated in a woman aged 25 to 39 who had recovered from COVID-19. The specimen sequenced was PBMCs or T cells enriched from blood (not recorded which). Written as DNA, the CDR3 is TGTGCCAGCAGCTTAGTGGCGGGATACTATGGCTACACCTTC. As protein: CASSLVAGYYGYTF.